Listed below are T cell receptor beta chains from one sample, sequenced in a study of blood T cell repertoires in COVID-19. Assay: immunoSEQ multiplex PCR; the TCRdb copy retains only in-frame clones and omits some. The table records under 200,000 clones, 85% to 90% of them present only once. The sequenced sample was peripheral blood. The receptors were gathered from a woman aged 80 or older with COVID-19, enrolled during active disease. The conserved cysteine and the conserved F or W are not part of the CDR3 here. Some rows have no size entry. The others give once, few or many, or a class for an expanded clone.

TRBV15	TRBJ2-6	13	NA	ATRSGTAGANVLT
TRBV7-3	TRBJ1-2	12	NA	ASSTTGGAYGYT
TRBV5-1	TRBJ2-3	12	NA	ASSLWDSSDTQY
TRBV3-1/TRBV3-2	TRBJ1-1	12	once	ASTRSPGNTEAF
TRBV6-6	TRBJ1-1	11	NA	AGNRAMNTEAF
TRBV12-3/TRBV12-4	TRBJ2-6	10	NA	ATRSGANVLT
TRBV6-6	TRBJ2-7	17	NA	ASSHILPRTVGISYEQY
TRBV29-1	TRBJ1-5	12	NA	SVVVSGDNQPQH
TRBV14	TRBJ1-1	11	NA	ASSQVFRSEAF
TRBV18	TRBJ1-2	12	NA	ASSPPQGNYGYT
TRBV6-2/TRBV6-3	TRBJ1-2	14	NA	ASSQQGHSANYGYT
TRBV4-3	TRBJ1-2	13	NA	ASSQEQDSHYGYT
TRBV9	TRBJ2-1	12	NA	ASSVPGTNNEQF
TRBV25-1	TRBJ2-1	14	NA	ASSEWGQGAYNEQF
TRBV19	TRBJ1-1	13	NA	ASSSGDRGGTEAF
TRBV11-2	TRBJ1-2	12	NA	ASSLDRAGDGYT
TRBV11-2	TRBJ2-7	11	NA	ASSLEGPYEQY
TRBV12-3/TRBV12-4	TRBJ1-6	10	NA	ASSQGISPLH
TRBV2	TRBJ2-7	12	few	ASSEAVRAYEQY
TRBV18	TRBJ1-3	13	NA	ASSPGEVAGNTIY
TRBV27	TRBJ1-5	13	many	ASSSSGTGIRPQH
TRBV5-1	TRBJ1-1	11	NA	ASSLRTGSEAF
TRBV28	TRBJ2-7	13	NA	ASSNLTGRRYEQY
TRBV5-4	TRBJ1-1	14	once	ASSLGTGGGGTEAF
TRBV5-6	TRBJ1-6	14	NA	ASSLGGTGGNSPLH
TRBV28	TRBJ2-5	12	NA	ASSTRRSEETQY
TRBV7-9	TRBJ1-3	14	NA	ASSPTSPGSGNTIY
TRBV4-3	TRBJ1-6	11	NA	ASSQSPNSPLH
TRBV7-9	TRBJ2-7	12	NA	ASSLTDTSYEQY
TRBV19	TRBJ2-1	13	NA	ASRGGAHENNEQF
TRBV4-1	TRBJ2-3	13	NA	ASSQEIVRGDTQY
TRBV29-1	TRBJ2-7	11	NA	SSGAGQGHEQY
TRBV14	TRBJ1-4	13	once	ASSQSRAFNEKLF
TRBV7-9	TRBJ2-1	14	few	ASSPLGGSLSNEQF
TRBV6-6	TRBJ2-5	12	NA	ASSGASAQETQY
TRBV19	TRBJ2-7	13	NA	ASSKSWLAPDEQY
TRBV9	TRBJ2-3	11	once	ASSVSSTDTQY
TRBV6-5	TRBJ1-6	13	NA	ASRPGTGGTSPLH
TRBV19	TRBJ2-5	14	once	ASSIVGTGAWETQY
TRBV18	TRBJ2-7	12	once	ASSTATGVGEQY